These 11 T cell receptor beta chains came from one sample sequenced in a study of shared clonotypes between healthy human individuals. Measured with immunoSEQ multiplex PCR; TCRdb has only the in-frame clones, and not every one. The repertoire consists of approximately 2.1 million clones, with roughly 93% occurring once and the leading ten covering 0.39%. The sample taken for sequencing was naive CD4+ T cells from PBMCs. Subset: CD45RA+ positively selected. The origin of the receptors is a man between 18 and 35 years old in good health. Some clones in this sample may be carry-over from other donors' samples.

The chain uses TRBV18 and TRBJ2-3, with 7 bases aligning to TRBD2. Germline assignment: CDR1 KGHSH and CDR2 LQKENI. V shed 2 bases, J shed 6 bases, and the junction held 5 bases outside the gene matches. The CDR3 is 14 residues long. The CDR3 DNA sequence: TGTGCCAGCTCACCAGGCGGGAGTCCTGATACGCAGTATTTT. It specifies CASSPGGSPDTQYF.

J is TRBJ1-5 and V is TRBV7-7, with 7 bases lining up with TRBD1. The V gene end was trimmed by 1 base and the J gene end by 2 bases; junction bases not matched to a gene: 11. This CDR3 spans 18 amino acids. The germline CDR1 and CDR2 sequences are SSHAT and FNYEAQ (reference sequence). DNA for the CDR3: TGTGCCAGCAGCTTAGAACCAACAGGGGTGGAAGGCAATCAGCCCCAGCATTTT. It specifies CASSLEPTGVEGNQPQHF.

As regards this clone: This same CDR3 is encoded by further DNA sequences in the sample. The V and J genes are TRBV6-5 and TRBJ2-7; 7 bases map to TRBD2. CDR1 and CDR2 from the germline V gene are MNHEY and SVGAGI. The CDR3 is made up of 16 amino acids. V trimming: 0 bases; J trimming: 0 bases; junction bases outside the gene matches: 5. This CDR3 is CASSYSGREGSYEQYF. The CDR3 DNA sequence: TGTGCCAGCAGTTACTCCGGCAGGGAGGGCTCCTACGAGCAGTACTTC.

This sequence joins TRBV2 and TRBJ1-5; the match to TRBD1 covers 8 bases. Germline CDR1 SNHLY, CDR2 FYNNEI. CDR3 length: 15 amino acids. J lost 0 bases, V lost 6 bases, and 4 bases had no gene match. The CDR3 DNA reads TGTGCCAGCAGCGCGGGACAGGTTAGCAATCAGCCCCAGCATTTT. Amino acids: CASSAGQVSNQPQHF.

The rearrangement joins TRBV11-2 to TRBJ2-1, with 8 bases fitting TRBD2. This CDR3 has 14 residues. Per the germline V gene, CDR1 is SGHAT and CDR2 is FQNNGV. The CDR3 here is CAISDLAGYNEQFF. Written as DNA, the CDR3 is TGTGCTATCTCGGATCTAGCGGGCTACAATGAGCAGTTCTTC.

The chain joins TRBV13 to TRBJ1-1; a possible D gene is TRBD1 (5 bases). Trimming shortened V by 4 bases and J by 5 bases, and 8 bases separated the two germline ends. The CDR3 is made up of 12 amino acids. Germline loops: CDR1 PRHDT, CDR2 FYEKMQ (reference sequence). CDR3 nucleotides: TGTGCCAGCAGCTCCAGGGAGACTGAAGCTTTCTTT. It is translated as CASSSRETEAFF.

The V and J genes are TRBV28 and TRBJ2-7, with TRBD2 matching 7 bases. The length of the CDR3 is 13 residues. V gave up 7 bases and J gave up 5 bases; unmatched junction bases: 8. CDR1 and CDR2 (germline): MDHEN, SYDVKM. CDR3 bases: TGTGCCAGCACCAGAGGGGCGGGAGACGAGCAGTACTTC. This gives the protein CASTRGAGDEQYF. Full variable domain (rest looked up from reference TRBV28 and TRBJ2-7): DVKVTQSSRYLVKRTGEKVFLECVQDMDHENMFWYRQDPGLGLRLIYFSYDVKMKEKGDIPEGYSVSREKKERFSLILESASTNQTSMYLCASTRGAGDEQYFGPGTRLTVT.

In its sample, this clone was seen once. The chain is built from TRBV6-5 and TRBJ1-2; the match to TRBD1 covers 7 bases. The CDR3 extends over 13 amino acids. Trimming cost V 6 bases and J 5 bases; bases outside gene matches: 6. CDR1 MNHEY and CDR2 SVGAGI come from the germline V gene. In nucleotides, the CDR3 is TGTGCCAGCAGAGAGGGACAGCCATATGGCTACACCTTC. Translated, it gives CASREGQPYGYTF.

The V call is TRBV7-3, the J call TRBJ2-6; 7 bases align to TRBD2. The CDR3 is 18 amino acids. V trimming: 5 bases; J trimming: 1 base; junction bases outside the gene matches: 11. The V gene's germline CDR1 is SGHTA and CDR2 FQGTGA. CDR3 sequence (DNA): TGTGCCAGCAGCCTAGGGACTATGCGGGGATCTGGGGCCAACGTCCTGACTTTC. Translation gives CASSLGTMRGSGANVLTF.

With respect to this clone: Within the sample, other DNA sequences also encode this same CDR3. The chain joins TRBV6-6 to TRBJ1-1, with D hard to call. V was clipped by 0 bases and J by 0 bases, with 8 bases between them. CDR3 length: 15 residues. Germline V lookup: CDR1 MNHNY, CDR2 SVGAGI (reference sequence). CDR3 in amino acids: CASSYSERMNTEAFF. Here the CDR3 DNA reads TGTGCCAGCAGTTACTCGGAGCGCATGAACACTGAAGCTTTCTTT.

This clone was picked up one time. This chain joins TRBV6-6 and TRBJ2-7; D remains unclear. Germline V CDR1 and CDR2: MNHNY, SVGAGI (reference sequence). The CDR3 totals 14 residues. V gave up 6 bases and J gave up 2 bases, with 14 bases separating them. Written as DNA, the CDR3 is TGTGCCAGCAGGGGTGAGGCCGCGGCCTACGAGCAGTACTTC. Translation gives CASRGEAAAYEQYF.